This TCR beta chain was obtained from a study of blood T cell repertoires in COVID-19. The table lists this clone with a count of one. Repertoires were generated with immunoSEQ multiplex PCR, while TCRdb's copy carries only in-frame clones and drops some. The sample lists some 130,000 clones; 75% to 90% were seen once. CDR1 MNHEY and CDR2 SVGAGI come from the germline V gene. Trimming at V came to 6 bases and at J to 5 bases, leaving 7 bases not matched to a gene. This CDR3 comprises 13 residues. This chain links TRBV6-5 with TRBJ2-7; 7 bases line up with TRBD2. Sequenced: PBMCs or T cells enriched from blood (not recorded which). The source is a man under 40 who had recovered from COVID-19. CDR3 sequence reads: CASRPGGSHEQYV. In DNA form, the CDR3 reads TGTGCCAGCAGGCCCGGGGGGTCCCACGAGCAGTACGTC.